This passage covers 27 T cell receptor beta chains from one sample sequenced in a study of CXCR3-negative and CXCR3-positive naive CD8 T cells (dated by TCRdb to about 2019). Sequenced using a NextSeq 550. The Human TCR Profiling Kit (MiLaboratory) was used to make UMI-labeled 5' RACE TRB cDNA libraries. TCRdb reprocessed the reads; each CDR3 protein sequence makes one entry, and DNA is unavailable. This sample's table carries approximately 24,000 distinct CDR3 sequences. The ten top clones hold about 2.8% of the sample. Sample: naive CXCR3- CD8+ T cells from blood. The cell subset or site label, read with the paper, signifies: CD45RO-CCR7+CD27+CD95- naive CD8+ T cells lacking CXCR3 (TNR3-). The receptors come from a human donor in good health. Some clones in this sample may be carry-over from other donors' samples.

The rearrangement joins TRBV29-1 to TRBJ2-7; TCRdb names TRBD1, which stays unverified in the absence of DNA. The CDR3 is 16 residues long. CDR1 and CDR2 (germline): SQVTM, ANQGSEA. CDR3 loop: CSVEVGQGREIYEQYF.

The chain combines TRBV29-1 with TRBJ2-1; TCRdb's D call, TRBD1, is unchecked because there is no DNA. The CDR3 runs 15 residues. Germline V gene lookup returns CDR1 SQVTM and CDR2 ANQGSEA. CDR3 protein: CSVPLTGGAYNEQFF.

The V gene is TRBV20-1, the J gene TRBJ2-1. The CDR3 has 13 amino acids. Germline-derived CDR1 and CDR2 are DFQATT and SNEGSKA (reference sequence). CDR3 sequence: CSASTITYNEQFF.

The chain carries TRBV9 and TRBJ2-7; as DNA is missing, the TRBD1 call by TCRdb cannot be tested. CDR3 length: 14 amino acids. Germline CDR1 reads SGDLS; CDR2 reads YYNGEE. This chain's CDR3 is CASSVGHGVYEQYF.

The rearrangement uses TRBV7-3 and TRBJ2-2. Germline assignment: CDR1 SGHTA and CDR2 FQGTGA. The CDR3 consists of 13 residues. Here the CDR3 reads CASSRPFTGELFF.

V gene TRBV5-6 combines with J gene TRBJ2-2; TCRdb's D gene call, TRBD2, goes unchecked for lack of DNA. Germline values: CDR1 SGHDT, CDR2 YYEEEE. There are 18 residues in the CDR3. CDR3 protein: CASSLEAVAGVNTGELFF. The variable domain in full, with the rest retrieved from reference TRBV5-6 and TRBJ2-2, is DAGVTQSPTHLIKTRGQQVTLRCSPKSGHDTVSWYQQALGQGPQFIFQYYEEEERQRGNFPDRFSGHQFPNYSSELNVNALLLGDSALYLCASSLEAVAGVNTGELFFGEGSRLTVL.

The genes are TRBV6-5 and TRBJ1-2; TCRdb's assignment of TRBD1 cannot be checked, as there is no DNA. CDR3 size: 14 residues. Germline V CDR1 and CDR2: MNHEY, SVGAGI. Here the CDR3 reads CASSYGGFDYGYTF.

This chain connects TRBV19 to TRBJ1-1. Germline CDR1 and CDR2: LNHDA and SQIVND (reference sequence). This CDR3 has 12 residues. The CDR3 here is CASSIDPAVAFF.

This sequence joins TRBV5-1 and TRBJ2-7. The germline V gene has CDR1 SGHRS and CDR2 YFSETQ. This CDR3 has 14 amino acids. CDR3 protein: CASSLGTVSYEQYF.

V is TRBV29-1 and J is TRBJ2-3; no DNA is available, so the TRBD2 call from TCRdb remains unchecked. This CDR3 has 17 residues. The germline V gene encodes CDR1 SQVTM and CDR2 ANQGSEA. This CDR3 is CSVDPGPLAGVRYTQYF.

The chain is built from TRBV7-9 and TRBJ2-1. This CDR3 region has 11 residues. Germline V gene sequence: CDR1 SEHNR, CDR2 FQNEAQ (reference sequence). The CDR3 region is CASSRDNEQFF.

V gene TRBV12-3 or TRBV12-4 combines with J gene TRBJ2-7; without DNA, the TCRdb call of TRBD1 cannot be checked. The length of the CDR3 is 13 residues. The chain's CDR3 is CASSATGNHEQYF.

The chain recombines TRBV15 with TRBJ2-5; TCRdb selects TRBD2, and the lack of DNA leaves this call unchecked. The CDR3 runs 15 residues. Looked up from germline, CDR1 is LNHNV and CDR2 is YYDKDF (reference sequence). CDR3 loop: CATSRVGGLQETQYF. The variable domain in full, completed from reference TRBV15 and TRBJ2-5, reads DAMVIQNPRYQVTQFGKPVTLSCSQTLNHNVMYWYQQKSSQAPKLLFHYYDKDFNNEADTPDNFQSRRPNTSFCFLDIRSPGLGDTAMYLCATSRVGGLQETQYFGPGTRLLVL.

Frequency places this clonotype as medium-sized. The CDR3 protein is CASSLVGGGASSEQFF. This chain joins TRBV7-6 and TRBJ2-1; as DNA is missing, the TRBD2 call by TCRdb cannot be tested. Germline loops: CDR1 SGHVS, CDR2 FNYEAQ. The CDR3 loop spans 16 amino acids.

This chain connects TRBV12-3 or TRBV12-4 to TRBJ1-1; the TCRdb call, TRBD1, lacks DNA for checking. This CDR3 is 14 amino acids long. The CDR3 here is CASSLYRVNTEAFF.

The chain employs TRBV4-2 and TRBJ2-1; TCRdb gives TRBD2 as the D gene, but with no DNA this cannot be confirmed. The CDR3 consists of 15 residues. The germline gives CDR1 LGHNA, CDR2 YNFKEQ. The CDR3 protein is CASSQDSGGANEQFF.

The V and J genes are TRBV7-9 and TRBJ1-5. The CDR3 extends over 12 amino acids. Germline V lookup: CDR1 SEHNR, CDR2 FQNEAQ (reference sequence). CDR3 protein: CASSLALQPQHF.

V usage is TRBV7-9 and J usage is TRBJ2-7; TCRdb reports TRBD2, a call that lacks DNA to check it against. CDR3 length: 13 residues. CDR1 is SEHNR and CDR2 is FQNEAQ in the germline V gene (reference sequence). The CDR3: CASSSGPADEQYF.

The rearrangement uses TRBV28 and TRBJ2-2; the D gene TCRdb calls, TRBD1, cannot be checked with no DNA. CDR1 is MDHEN, CDR2 SYDVKM, per germline. CDR3 length: 17 residues. The CDR3 reads CASSTTGTGYIYGELFF.

The genes are TRBV4-3 and TRBJ2-2; without DNA, the TCRdb call of TRBD1 cannot be checked. Looked up from germline, CDR1 is LGHNA and CDR2 is YSLEER. The CDR3 runs 18 residues. This chain's CDR3 is CASSQDAPTGGHTGELFF.

This sequence joins TRBV28 and TRBJ2-7; TCRdb's D gene call, TRBD1, goes unchecked for lack of DNA. Germline V gene sequence: CDR1 MDHEN, CDR2 SYDVKM. CDR3 length: 17 residues. CDR3 region: CASSPRTGRGEPYEQYF.

This chain connects TRBV28 to TRBJ2-1; with no DNA, the TCRdb D assignment of TRBD2 cannot be verified. This CDR3 contains 14 residues. Germline CDR1 is MDHEN and CDR2 is SYDVKM. The chain's CDR3 is CASTLGVGGASLFF.

This chain connects TRBV15 to TRBJ1-2; TCRdb gives TRBD1 as the D gene, but with no DNA this cannot be confirmed. Germline V gene sequence: CDR1 LNHNV, CDR2 YYDKDF (reference sequence). The CDR3 spans 13 residues. CDR3 amino acids: CATSRTDTGMEAF. Full variable domain (missing parts from reference TRBV15 and TRBJ1-2): DAMVIQNPRYQVTQFGKPVTLSCSQTLNHNVMYWYQQKSSQAPKLLFHYYDKDFNNEADTPDNFQSRRPNTSFCFLDIRSPGLGDTAMYLCATSRTDTGMEAFGSGTRLTVV.

The rearrangement links TRBV28 to TRBJ1-2; lacking DNA, the TRBD1 call made by TCRdb goes unchecked. CDR1 is MDHEN and CDR2 is SYDVKM in the germline V gene. The CDR3 runs to 14 residues. CDR3 protein: CASTFDGQGDGYTF.

V usage is TRBV29-1 and J usage is TRBJ2-7. Germline lookup yields CDR1 SQVTM and CDR2 ANQGSEA. CDR3 length equals 12 residues. CDR3 sequence: CSVEDQPDEQYF.

J is TRBJ1-1 and V is TRBV28; with no DNA, the TCRdb D assignment of TRBD1 cannot be verified. This CDR3 is built from 15 residues. CDR1 and CDR2 from the germline V gene are MDHEN and SYDVKM. CDR3 sequence reads: CASSLTGTGYTEAFF. Full variable domain (outside the CDR3, taken from reference TRBV28 and TRBJ1-1): DVKVTQSSRYLVKRTGEKVFLECVQDMDHENMFWYRQDPGLGLRLIYFSYDVKMKEKGDIPEGYSVSREKKERFSLILESASTNQTSMYLCASSLTGTGYTEAFFGQGTRLTVV.

The chain uses TRBV6-2 or TRBV6-3 and TRBJ1-5; TCRdb's D call, TRBD1, is unchecked because there is no DNA. CDR3 length equals 13 residues. Looked up from germline, CDR1 is MNHEY and CDR2 is SVGEGT. This CDR3 reads CASSLGSNQPQHF.